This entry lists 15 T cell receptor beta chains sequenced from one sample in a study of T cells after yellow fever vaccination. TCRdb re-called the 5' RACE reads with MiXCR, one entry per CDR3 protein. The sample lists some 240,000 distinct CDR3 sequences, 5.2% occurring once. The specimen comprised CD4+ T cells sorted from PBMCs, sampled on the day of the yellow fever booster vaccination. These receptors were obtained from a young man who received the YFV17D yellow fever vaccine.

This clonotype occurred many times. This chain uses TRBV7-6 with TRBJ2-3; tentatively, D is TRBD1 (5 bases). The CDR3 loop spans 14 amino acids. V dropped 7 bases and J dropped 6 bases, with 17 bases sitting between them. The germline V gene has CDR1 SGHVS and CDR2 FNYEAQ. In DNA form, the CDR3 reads TGTGCCAGCACCCAGGGCGCAGGTCGGGATACGCAGTATTTT. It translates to CASTQGAGRDTQYF.

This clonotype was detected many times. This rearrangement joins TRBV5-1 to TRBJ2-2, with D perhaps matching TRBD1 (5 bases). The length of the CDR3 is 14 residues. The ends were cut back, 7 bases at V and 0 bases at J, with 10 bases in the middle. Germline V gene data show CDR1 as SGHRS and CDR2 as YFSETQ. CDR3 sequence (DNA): TGCGCCAGCGAAGGGGTCCCGAACACCGGGGAGCTGTTTTTT. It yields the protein CASEGVPNTGELFF.

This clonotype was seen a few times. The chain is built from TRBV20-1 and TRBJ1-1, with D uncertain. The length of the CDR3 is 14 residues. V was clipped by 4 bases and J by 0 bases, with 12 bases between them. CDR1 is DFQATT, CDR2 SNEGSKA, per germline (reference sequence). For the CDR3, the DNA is TGCAGTGCTACTTCGGCCGCTTTGAACACTGAAGCTTTCTTT. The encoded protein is CSATSAALNTEAFF.

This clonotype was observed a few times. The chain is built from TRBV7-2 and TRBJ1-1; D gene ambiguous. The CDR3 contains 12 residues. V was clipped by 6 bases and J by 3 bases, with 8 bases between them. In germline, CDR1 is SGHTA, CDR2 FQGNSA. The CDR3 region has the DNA TGTGCCAGCAGACCAGTCCACACTGAAGCTTTCTTT. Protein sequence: CASRPVHTEAFF.

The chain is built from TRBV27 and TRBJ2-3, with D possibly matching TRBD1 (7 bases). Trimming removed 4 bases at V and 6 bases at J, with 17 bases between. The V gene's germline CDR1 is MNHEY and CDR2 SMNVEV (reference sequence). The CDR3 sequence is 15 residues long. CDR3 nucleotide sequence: TGTGCCAGCAGTTCCTGGACAGGTGGGGGGGATACGCAGTATTTT. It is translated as CASSSWTGGGDTQYF.

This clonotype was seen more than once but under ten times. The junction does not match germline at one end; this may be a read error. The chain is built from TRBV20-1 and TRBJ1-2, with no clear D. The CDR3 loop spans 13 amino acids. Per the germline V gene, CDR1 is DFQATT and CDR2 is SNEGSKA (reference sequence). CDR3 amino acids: CSARGQFNYGYTF. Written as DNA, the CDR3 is TGCAGTGCGAGAGGGCAGTTTAACTATGGCTACACCTTC.

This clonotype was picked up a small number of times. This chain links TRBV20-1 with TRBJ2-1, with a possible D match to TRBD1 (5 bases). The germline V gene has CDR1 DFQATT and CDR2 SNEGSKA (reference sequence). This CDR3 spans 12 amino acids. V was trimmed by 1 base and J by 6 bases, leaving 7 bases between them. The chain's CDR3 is CSARGGFNEQFF. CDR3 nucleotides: TGCAGTGCTAGAGGGGGCTTCAATGAGCAGTTCTTC.

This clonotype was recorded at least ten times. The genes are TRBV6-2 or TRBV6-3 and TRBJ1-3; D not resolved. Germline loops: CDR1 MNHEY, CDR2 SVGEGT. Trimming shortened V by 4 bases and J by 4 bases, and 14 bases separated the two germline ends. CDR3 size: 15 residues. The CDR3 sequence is CASSWGGGFGNTIYF. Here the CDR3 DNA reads TGTGCCAGCAGTTGGGGAGGTGGCTTCGGAAACACCATATATTTT.

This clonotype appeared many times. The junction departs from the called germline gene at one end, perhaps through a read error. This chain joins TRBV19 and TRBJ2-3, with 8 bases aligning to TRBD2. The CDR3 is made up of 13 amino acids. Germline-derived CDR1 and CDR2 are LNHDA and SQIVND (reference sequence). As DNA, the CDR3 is TGTGCCAGTAGTACCCTTGAGCGGGGGCATGGACATTTT. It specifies CASSTLERGHGHF.

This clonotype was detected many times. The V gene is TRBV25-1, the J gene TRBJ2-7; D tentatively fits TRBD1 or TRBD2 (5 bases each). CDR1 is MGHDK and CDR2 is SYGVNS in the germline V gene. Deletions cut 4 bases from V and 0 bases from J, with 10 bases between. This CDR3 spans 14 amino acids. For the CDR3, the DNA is TGTGCCAGCAGTGCTGAGAGGGGCTCCTACGAGCAGTACTTC. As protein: CASSAERGSYEQYF.

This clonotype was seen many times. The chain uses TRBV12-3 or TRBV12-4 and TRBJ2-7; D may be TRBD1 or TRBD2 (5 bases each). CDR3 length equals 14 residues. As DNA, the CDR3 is TGTGCCAGCAGTTTAGAGGGGAGCTCCTATGAGCAGTACGTC. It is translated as CASSLEGSSYEQYV.

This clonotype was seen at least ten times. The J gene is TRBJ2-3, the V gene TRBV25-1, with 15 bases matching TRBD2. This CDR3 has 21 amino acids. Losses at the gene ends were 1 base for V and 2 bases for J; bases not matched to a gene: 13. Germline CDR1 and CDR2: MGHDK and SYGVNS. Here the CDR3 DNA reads TGTGCCAGCAGTGAATCCCCTCGGGGACTAGCGGGGGGCCTTACCACAGATACGCAGTATTTT. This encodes CASSESPRGLAGGLTTDTQYF.

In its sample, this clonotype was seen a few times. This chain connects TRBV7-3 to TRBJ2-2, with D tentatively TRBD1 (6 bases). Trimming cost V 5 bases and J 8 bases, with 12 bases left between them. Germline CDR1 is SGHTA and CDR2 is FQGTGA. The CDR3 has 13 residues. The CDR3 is CASSAQGFGELFF. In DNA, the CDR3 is TGTGCCAGCAGCGCACAGGGTTTTGGGGAGCTGTTTTTT.

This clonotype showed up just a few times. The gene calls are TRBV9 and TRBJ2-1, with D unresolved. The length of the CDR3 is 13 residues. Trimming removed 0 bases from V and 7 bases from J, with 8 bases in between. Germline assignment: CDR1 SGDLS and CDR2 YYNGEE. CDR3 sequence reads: CASSVGVENEQFF. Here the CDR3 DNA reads TGTGCCAGCAGCGTAGGAGTGGAGAATGAGCAGTTCTTC.

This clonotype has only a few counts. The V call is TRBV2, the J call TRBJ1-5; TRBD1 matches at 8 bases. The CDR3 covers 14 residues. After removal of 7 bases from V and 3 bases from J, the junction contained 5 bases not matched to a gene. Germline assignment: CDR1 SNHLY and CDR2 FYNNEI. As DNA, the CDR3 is TGTGCCAGCACCAAGGACAGGGCCAATCAGCCCCAGCATTTT. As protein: CASTKDRANQPQHF.